This T cell receptor beta chain was captured by sequencing in a study of cytomegalovirus exposure and HLA in healthy donors. Researchers ran the PCR with 60 Vbeta and 13 Jbeta primers. Methods used by the authors: Tens of millions of unique TCR beta chains, about 12 million shared, were counted in a later analysis. Some clones are missing from TCRdb's copy, which holds only in-frame ones; the method was immunoSEQ multiplex PCR. The DNA was the basis for D and trimming; V, J and clone size are from that table. Counted here are around 60,000 clones, around 84% occurring once; the ten biggest clones make up nearly 6%. The CDR3 length is 17 residues. The germline V gene encodes CDR1 PRHDT and CDR2 FYEKMQ (reference sequence). Deletions cut 1 base from V and 1 base from J, with 11 bases between. On this clone itself: What it binds is unknown.

Study-wide points: Researchers catalogued some 160 TCR beta chains as cytomegalovirus-associated. In a later analysis, TCR beta V- and J-gene trimming was associated with a missense DCLRE1C variant. Specificity of a few CMV-associated chains for CMV antigens was verified in vitro.

Sequencing was done on a sample of PBMCs. V usage is TRBV13 and J usage is TRBJ1-6, with D unclear. The clonotype originates from a male donor in good health and CMV-seronegative. The CDR3 region has the DNA TGTGCCAGCAGCTTAGTCGGGGAGAGATCCTATAATTCACCCCTCCACTTT. Protein product: CASSLVGERSYNSPLHF.